A single sample is the source of the 17 T cell receptor beta chains below, sequenced in a study of blood T cells in healthy people across ages. The use of a sample-barcoded 5' primer and a J-beta primer mix characterized a second PCR of roughly 6 to 11 cycles. A single record per CDR3 protein comes from TCRdb applying MiXCR to the 5' RACE reads. The table has 750,000 to 950,000 distinct CDR3 sequences, almost 30% seen once; the top ten hold roughly a tenth. This same sample was also taken into another study, of T cells of mothers and their children.

The material sequenced was blood. These receptors were obtained from a middle-aged woman in good health.

This clonotype was recorded only once. The chain carries TRBV12-3 or TRBV12-4 and TRBJ2-7, with unresolved D. Trimming removed 6 bases at V and 0 bases at J, with 12 bases between. The CDR3 sequence is 14 residues long. CDR3 DNA sequence: TGTGCCAGCAGATCGACAACAAGCTCCTACGAGCAGTACTTC. Its translation: CASRSTTSSYEQYF.

This clonotype showed up many times. The chain links TRBV20-1 to TRBJ1-6; D is possibly TRBD1 (5 bases). The CDR3 covers 16 residues. Germline V CDR1 and CDR2: DFQATT, SNEGSKA (reference sequence). The germline V and J ends were trimmed by 0 bases and 5 bases, with 14 bases remaining between them. The CDR3 sequence: CSAREISGHDNSPLHF. Here the CDR3 DNA reads TGCAGTGCTAGAGAGATATCAGGACACGATAATTCACCCCTCCACTTT.

The sample holds one count of this clonotype. The chain recombines TRBV11-2 with TRBJ2-5; the D call may be TRBD1 or TRBD2 (5 bases each). Germline CDR1 is SGHAT and CDR2 is FQNNGV. The V gene lost 4 bases and the J gene lost 4 bases, with 13 bases spanning the gap. The CDR3 totals 14 residues. CDR3 sequence (DNA): TGTGCCAGCAGCTCGGGCTATGGGGGAGAGACCCAGTACTTC. It encodes CASSSGYGGETQYF.

The gene calls are TRBV4-1 and TRBJ2-1, with 8 positions matching TRBD2. There are 17 residues in the CDR3. Trimming removed 4 bases from V and 12 bases from J; junction bases left unmatched: 20. The germline V gene has CDR1 MGHRA and CDR2 YSYEKL. This CDR3 reads CASSPGLAISPTWVQFF. CDR3 nucleotide sequence: TGCGCCAGCAGCCCCGGACTAGCCATTAGTCCAACATGGGTGCAGTTCTTC.

The chain carries TRBV4-3 and TRBJ2-3; D not certain. The CDR3 sequence is 17 residues long. With 0 bases removed from V and 0 bases from J, the gap between germline ends came to 13 bases. The germline V gene has CDR1 LGHNA and CDR2 YSLEER. The CDR3 spells CASSQDPSGYSTDTQYF. The CDR3 DNA sequence: TGCGCCAGCAGCCAAGATCCGTCAGGTTATAGCACAGATACGCAGTATTTT.

The chain carries TRBV18 and TRBJ1-2; TRBD1 aligns across 10 bases. From germline, CDR1 is KGHSH and CDR2 LQKENI. The CDR3 has 16 amino acids. The V segment lost 3 bases and the J segment 4 bases; nucleotides outside the gene matches: 8. The chain's CDR3 is CASSPGQGLMGYGYTF. In nucleotides, the CDR3 is TGTGCCAGCTCACCGGGACAGGGGCTGATGGGCTATGGCTACACCTTC.

In this sample, this clonotype turned up a few times. The chain employs TRBV6-6 and TRBJ2-7, with 8 bases fitting TRBD1. Germline assignment: CDR1 MNHNY and CDR2 SVGAGI (reference sequence). V lost 7 bases, J lost 4 bases, and 6 bases stayed unmatched. This CDR3 spans 13 amino acids. The CDR3 is CASISRGRYEQYF. The CDR3 nucleotides are TGTGCCAGCATCTCCAGGGGGCGATACGAGCAGTACTTC.

The table lists this clonotype with a few counts. This may stem from a read error, because a much larger clone lies one nucleotide away. This chain connects TRBV20-1 to TRBJ2-1; either TRBD1 or TRBD2 may supply D (5 bases each). This CDR3 is 14 amino acids long. The germline CDR1 and CDR2 sequences are DFQATT and SNEGSKA (reference sequence). The V and J ends lost 7 bases and 5 bases respectively, with 18 bases between them. In DNA, the CDR3 is TGCAGTGTCCAATGGGGGACCGCAGACAATGAGCAGTTCTTC. It codes for CSVQWGTADNEQFF.

The J gene is TRBJ2-1, the V gene TRBV7-3; D gene ambiguous. The V gene lost 8 bases and the J gene lost 1 base, with 15 bases spanning the gap. Germline values: CDR1 SGHTA, CDR2 FQGTGA. The CDR3 has 15 residues. CDR3 protein: CASGPPGRSYNEQFF. CDR3 coding DNA: TGTGCCAGCGGCCCCCCCGGCAGGTCCTACAATGAGCAGTTCTTC.

The V gene is TRBV20-1, the J gene TRBJ2-1; D possibly corresponds to TRBD2 (6 bases). Per germline, CDR1 DFQATT and CDR2 SNEGSKA (reference sequence). With 1 base removed from V and 4 bases from J, the gap between germline ends came to 14 bases. The CDR3 runs 15 residues. CDR3 bases: TGCAGTGCTAGAGTTACCGGGACTTATTACAATGAGCAGTTCTTC. It is translated as CSARVTGTYYNEQFF.

The chain employs TRBV5-5 and TRBJ1-5; 7 nucleotides match TRBD1. This CDR3 has 16 residues. With V trimmed by 4 bases and J by 3 bases, 10 bases remained unmatched. Germline CDR1 and CDR2: SGHKS and YYEKEE (reference sequence). CDR3 sequence: CASSDSEGQINQPQHF. The CDR3 nucleotides are TGTGCCAGCAGCGACAGTGAGGGACAGATCAATCAGCCCCAGCATTTT.

This clonotype was counted many times. The chain employs TRBV5-8 and TRBJ2-7, with 9 bases that match TRBD1. Trimming took 7 bases from V and 2 from J; bases not matched to a gene: 16. CDR1 and CDR2 from the germline V gene are SGHTS and YDEGEE. The CDR3 has 17 amino acids. The CDR3 DNA reads as TGTGCCAGCCCCCCTTTGAGTTGGACAGGGGCCCCCTACGAGCAGTACTTC. It specifies CASPPLSWTGAPYEQYF.

Worth noting for this clonotype: A much larger clone is a single base away; this may be a read error. The CDR3 coding sequence is TGTGCCAGCAGTTATGGTAAGACAGATCAAGAGACCCAGTACTTC. Translation: CASSYGKTDQETQYF. The rearrangement links TRBV6-6 to TRBJ2-7; D perhaps matches TRBD1 (5 bases). Matching the DNA end better, TRBJ2-5 makes the J call doubtful. There are 15 residues in the CDR3. Germline assignment: CDR1 MNHNY and CDR2 SVGAGI (reference sequence).

This chain links TRBV7-3 with TRBJ1-1, with 7 positions matching TRBD1. The germline CDR1 and CDR2 sequences are SGHTA and FQGTGA. There are 14 residues in the CDR3. Losses at the gene ends were 4 bases for V and 11 bases for J; bases not matched to a gene: 13. For the CDR3, the DNA is TGTGCCAGCAGCTCGACAGGGTCCGTAGGATCGGCTTTCTTT. This sequence encodes CASSSTGSVGSAFF.

V is TRBV6-1 and J is TRBJ2-7, with D possibly matching TRBD2 (6 bases). Germline assignment: CDR1 MNHNS and CDR2 SASEGT. V was clipped by 1 base and J by 3 bases, with 13 bases between them. The CDR3 has 15 residues. CDR3 region: CASSEGRVFHYEQYF. CDR3 DNA sequence: TGTGCCAGCAGTGAAGGGAGGGTTTTCCACTACGAGCAGTACTTC.

This clonotype was detected ten times or more. The V and J genes are TRBV9 and TRBJ1-2; tentatively, D is TRBD1 (6 bases). The CDR3 sequence is 15 residues long. V was shortened by 5 bases and J by 2 bases, with 16 bases between the two germline ends. CDR1 and CDR2 from the germline V gene are SGDLS and YYNGEE. The CDR3 DNA sequence: TGTGCCAGCAGGGGGGGGGGCAGCCCGAACTATGGCTACACCTTC. Translated: CASRGGGSPNYGYTF.

The chain joins TRBV6-6 to TRBJ1-5; D ambiguous. Looked up from germline, CDR1 is MNHNY and CDR2 is SVGAGI (reference sequence). This CDR3 has 14 amino acids. V was shortened by 0 bases and J by 9 bases, with 12 bases between the two germline ends. In DNA form, the CDR3 reads TGTGCCAGCAGTTACTCAGGGTGGGAGCGGCCCCAGCATTTT. The encoded protein is CASSYSGWERPQHF.